The sequence of this T cell receptor beta chain was determined in a study of Tregs in tolerant kidney transplant recipients. Study conclusions and caveats: Biological reproducibility was not directly addressed, but technical replication error appeared minimal.

In regard to this clone: Its antigen remains unknown.

Produced via immunoSEQ multiplex PCR; TCRdb's table is partial and in-frame only. The profile shows about 61,000 clones, approximately 85% of them singletons. V lost 5 bases to trimming and J lost 11 bases, with 16 bases between them. CDR1 and CDR2 (germline): SGHVS, FQNEAQ. This CDR3 spans 14 amino acids. The clonotype comes from a human donor who received a combined kidney and bone marrow transplant. The sample consisted of Tregs from blood, taken before the transplant. V is TRBV7-8 and J is TRBJ1-6; D unclear. CDR3 sequence: CASSPLFQAAPLHF. DNA for the CDR3: TGTGCCAGCAGCCCACTTTTCCAGGCCGCACCCCTCCACTTT.